Listed below are T cell receptor beta chains from one sample, sequenced in a study of T cell responses to AZD1222 COVID-19 vaccine. Here immunoSEQ multiplex PCR was the method, and the copy in TCRdb shows in-frame clones only, minus some. The sample shows 160,000 or so clones, 92% of them seen only once. Source: peripheral blood, taken 28 days after the second AZD1222 dose. The receptors come from an adult who received the AZD1222 COVID-19 vaccine. Both conserved end residues are part of each CDR3.

J gene,V gene,CDR3 length,CDR3 protein
TRBJ2-4,TRBV2,15,CASSGADLAKNIQYF
TRBJ1-6,TRBV7-8,16,CASSLVSGQGSSPLHF
TRBJ1-1,TRBV4-1,14,CASSQLAEDREAFF
TRBJ2-6,TRBV7-2,16,CASSLGPGAGANVLTF
TRBJ1-2,TRBV19,11,CASTGADGYTF
TRBJ1-2,TRBV13,16,CASSELKSGANYGYTF
TRBJ2-5,TRBV7-8,14,CASSYRTNQETQYF
TRBJ2-1,TRBV2,14,CATLDVGSYNEQFF
TRBJ1-6,TRBV14,14,CASSQTDYNSPLHF
TRBJ1-3,TRBV7-9,17,CASSQIPTGRSGNTIYF
TRBJ1-3,TRBV21-1,17,CASIDREQGQRGNTIYF
TRBJ1-2,TRBV14,13,CASSHRLVGGYTF
TRBJ2-7,TRBV9,11,CASSAGDEQYF
TRBJ2-4,TRBV5-5,17,CASTPRSELLAKNIQYF
TRBJ1-1,TRBV6-5,15,CASSYQANPYTEAFF
TRBJ2-3,TRBV29-1,12,CSVRDGTDTQYF
TRBJ2-6,TRBV14,18,CASSQDGEGVSGANVLTF
TRBJ1-2,TRBV9,13,CASSIQGASGYTF